The 12 T cell receptor beta chains below were found in one sample sequenced in a study of blood T cell repertoires in COVID-19. Clones were read by immunoSEQ multiplex PCR, and TCRdb kept only the in-frame ones, dropping some. Altogether about 210,000 clones are present, roughly 85% being singletons, with the ten largest covering 3.8%. The sequenced sample consisted of PBMCs or T cells enriched from blood (not recorded which). The receptors here all came from a middle-aged woman with acute COVID-19.

The chain links TRBV2 to TRBJ2-1, with a tentative D call TRBD1 (6 bases). There are 13 residues in the CDR3. Trimming stripped 8 bases from V and 6 bases from J, with 14 bases between. Germline V gene sequence: CDR1 SNHLY, CDR2 FYNNEI. DNA of the CDR3: TGTGCCAGCTCGATACAGGGAAGCAATGAGCAGTTCTTC. Protein: CASSIQGSNEQFF.

The chain carries TRBV28 and TRBJ1-6; TRBD1 matches 8 bases. Per the germline V gene, CDR1 is MDHEN and CDR2 is SYDVKM. This CDR3 has 17 amino acids. V lost 7 bases, J lost 6 bases, and 14 bases stayed unmatched. The CDR3 DNA reads TGTGCCAGCACCCTCAGGGTGACAGGGGTCATTAATTCACCCCTCCACTTT. Residues: CASTLRVTGVINSPLHF.

This clone was counted once. This rearrangement joins TRBV6-5 to TRBJ2-7, with 9 bases lining up with TRBD1. The germline V gene encodes CDR1 MNHEY and CDR2 SVGAGI. Trimming removed 6 bases from V and 2 bases from J; junction bases left unmatched: 8. This CDR3 region has 15 residues. The CDR3 loop is CASRSGTGRTYEQYF. In nucleotides, the CDR3 is TGTGCCAGCAGATCCGGGACAGGGCGTACCTACGAGCAGTACTTC.

The chain carries TRBV4-3 and TRBJ2-3, with D maybe TRBD2 (6 bases). The CDR3 has 16 residues. Per the germline V gene, CDR1 is LGHNA and CDR2 is YSLEER. Trimming removed 1 base at V and 0 bases at J, with 11 bases between. CDR3 nucleotides: TGCGCCAGCAGCCAAGTTAGCGGAAGTAGCACAGATACGCAGTATTTT. It codes for CASSQVSGSSTDTQYF.

This clone came up a few times. The genes are TRBV2 and TRBJ2-7; D possibly corresponds to TRBD2 (6 bases). This CDR3 contains 16 residues. Germline values: CDR1 SNHLY, CDR2 FYNNEI. V was cut by 10 bases and J by 4 bases, with 26 bases left in between. The CDR3 loop reads CANLSPGVGSGYEQYF. CDR3 bases: TGTGCCAACCTTTCGCCGGGAGTTGGTTCCGGGTACGAGCAGTACTTC.

The CDR3 protein is CASSLGQGAVETQYF. The CDR3 region has the DNA TGTGCCAGTAGTCTTGGACAGGGGGCCGTAGAGACCCAGTACTTC. The rearrangement links TRBV19 to TRBJ2-5, with 11 bases that match TRBD1. There are 15 residues in the CDR3. Germline CDR1 reads LNHDA; CDR2 reads SQIVND (reference sequence). With 5 bases clipped from V and 4 bases from J, the junction kept 6 bases outside the gene matches.

The chain recombines TRBV12-5 with TRBJ1-1; no definite D call. The length of the CDR3 is 15 residues. Per germline, CDR1 LGHNT and CDR2 FRNRAP. V gave up 1 base and J gave up 7 bases, with 16 bases separating them. DNA of the CDR3: TGTGCTAGTGGTTTGGGATCAGGATTTCTGGATGAAGCTTTCTTT. Its translation: CASGLGSGFLDEAFF.

The chain is built from TRBV5-6 and TRBJ1-2; no reliable D call. Germline V lookup: CDR1 SGHDT, CDR2 YYEEEE. The V end lost 4 bases, the J end lost 3 bases, and 16 bases lay between the germline ends. The CDR3 length is 15 residues. The CDR3: CASSPGLHGDYGYTF. The CDR3 nucleotides are TGTGCCAGCAGCCCCGGGTTACACGGGGACTATGGCTACACCTTC.

This sequence joins TRBV27 and TRBJ2-3, with a weak D call TRBD2 (5 bases). The CDR3 consists of 14 residues. CDR1 is MNHEY, CDR2 SMNVEV, per germline (reference sequence). The V gene lost 3 bases and the J gene lost 0 bases, with 7 bases spanning the gap. The CDR3 DNA follows: TGTGCCAGCAGTTTGGAGGATAGCACAGATACGCAGTATTTT. Residues: CASSLEDSTDTQYF.

CDR3: CASGRGGDNEQFF. Here the CDR3 DNA reads TGTGCCAGCGGCCGAGGGGGGGACAATGAGCAGTTCTTC. This sequence joins TRBV12-3 or TRBV12-4 and TRBJ2-1, with a possible D match to TRBD2 (7 bases). V lost 8 bases and J lost 5, with 13 bases in between. The CDR3 is 13 amino acids.

The genes are TRBV18 and TRBJ1-6; 9 nucleotides align to TRBD1. The CDR3 sequence is 17 residues long. Trimming took 5 bases from V and 8 from J; bases not matched to a gene: 13. Germline V gene sequence: CDR1 KGHSH, CDR2 LQKENI. Written as DNA, the CDR3 is TGTGCCAGCTCAGTCCAAAGATCGGACAGGGGAGATTCACCCCTCCACTTT. Amino acid sequence: CASSVQRSDRGDSPLHF.

In this sample, this clone turned up a few times. The CDR3 here is CASSQVGTGGANEQYF. The CDR3 DNA is TGTGCCAGCAGCCAAGTAGGGACAGGGGGCGCGAACGAGCAGTACTTC. This sequence joins TRBV4-2 and TRBJ2-7; 12 bases match TRBD1. Germline assignment: CDR1 LGHNA and CDR2 YNFKEQ. The CDR3 is 16 residues long. Germline trimming cut 1 base from V and 5 bases from J; bases unmatched to any gene: 6.